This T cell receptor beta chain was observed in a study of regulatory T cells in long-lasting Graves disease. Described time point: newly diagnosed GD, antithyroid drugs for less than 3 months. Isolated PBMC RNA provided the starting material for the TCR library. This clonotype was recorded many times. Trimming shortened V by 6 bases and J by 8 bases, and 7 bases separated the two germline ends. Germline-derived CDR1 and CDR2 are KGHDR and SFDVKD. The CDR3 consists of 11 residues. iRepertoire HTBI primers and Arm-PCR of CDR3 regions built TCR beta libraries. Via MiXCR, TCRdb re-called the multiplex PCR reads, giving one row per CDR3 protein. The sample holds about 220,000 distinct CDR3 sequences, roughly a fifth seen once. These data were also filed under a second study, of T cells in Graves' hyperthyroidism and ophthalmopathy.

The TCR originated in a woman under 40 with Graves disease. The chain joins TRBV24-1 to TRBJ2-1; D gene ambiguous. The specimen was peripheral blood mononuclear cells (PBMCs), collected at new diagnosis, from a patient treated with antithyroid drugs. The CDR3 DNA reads TGTGCCACCAGTCCAGGCCATGAGCAGTTCTTC. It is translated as CATSPGHEQFF.